A selection of T cell receptor beta chains follows, all from one sample in a study of blood T cell repertoires in COVID-19. Assay used: immunoSEQ multiplex PCR; TCRdb lists only in-frame clones, some missing. The table lists approximately 92,000 clones, 84% of them singletons. The material sequenced was peripheral blood. The origin of the receptors is a man aged 70 or older with active or convalescent COVID-19. CDR3s include the opening cysteine and the closing phenylalanine or tryptophan. The D gene is left open where the match is weak. Only part of the rows carry a size: once, few, many, or a class if the clone is expanded.

D	V	J	size	DNA	CDR3
TRBD1	TRBV3-1/TRBV3-2	TRBJ1-3	.	TGTGCCAGCAGCGCGGACAGGGCGCCTGGAAACACCATATATTTT	CASSADRAPGNTIYF
TRBD1	TRBV15	TRBJ1-1	once	TGTGCCACCAGCAGAGATGGGGGTCAGGGGGAAGGGGCTTTCTTT	CATSRDGGQGEGAFF
.	TRBV11-2	TRBJ1-2	.	TGTGCCAGCAGCTTAGTTAGGGGAAATTTTTATGGCTACACCTTC	CASSLVRGNFYGYTF
TRBD1	TRBV7-9	TRBJ1-4	.	TGTGCCAGCAGCCGCGGACAGGGGATCGATGAAAAACTGTTTTTT	CASSRGQGIDEKLFF
TRBD1	TRBV10-3	TRBJ1-3	.	TGTGCCATCAGAACAGGGGGAGGAAACACCATATATTTT	CAIRTGGGNTIYF
TRBD2	TRBV19	TRBJ2-5	.	TGTGCCAGTAGTATCCGGAGAACTAGCGGGGGTCAAGAGACCCAGTACTTC	CASSIRRTSGGQETQYF
TRBD1	TRBV7-2	TRBJ1-2	.	TGTGCCAGCAGCTTAGCGCAGGGGGTTAACTATGGCTACACCTTC	CASSLAQGVNYGYTF
.	TRBV3-1/TRBV3-2	TRBJ2-6	.	TGTGCCAGCAGCCAAGATTTTGAGGGCTACTCTGGGGCCAACGTCCTGACTTTC	CASSQDFEGYSGANVLTF
.	TRBV24-1	TRBJ2-1	.	TGTGCCACCAGTGATTGGGGCGCCTCCTACAATGAGCAGTTCTTC	CATSDWGASYNEQFF
.	TRBV20-1	TRBJ2-1	.	TGCAGTGCTAGTTCCGGGGGAAATTGGAATGAGCAGTTCTTC	CSASSGGNWNEQFF
TRBD1	TRBV18	TRBJ1-5	.	TGTGCCAGCTCACCAGGCAGGGGGCTTCAGTATAGCAATCAGCCCCAGCATTTT	CASSPGRGLQYSNQPQHF
TRBD1	TRBV29-1	TRBJ2-3	.	TGCAGCTCCTCCGGGACAGGGACCACAGATACGCAGTATTTT	CSSSGTGTTDTQYF
.	TRBV19	TRBJ1-2	.	TGTGCCAGTAGTCAGGGAATCCTTTCAAAGGATGGCTACACCTTC	CASSQGILSKDGYTF
TRBD2	TRBV18	TRBJ2-2	.	TGTGCCAGCTCACCAGGACTAGCGCCGAACACCGGGGAGCTGTTTTTT	CASSPGLAPNTGELFF
TRBD1	TRBV3-1/TRBV3-2	TRBJ1-1	.	TGTGCCAGCAGCCCAGGGACAGGGGGCGGTGAAGCTTTCTTT	CASSPGTGGGEAFF
.	TRBV5-6	TRBJ1-5	few	TGTGCCAGCAGCTTAGCGGGGGCCCTCGGTCAGCCCCAGCATTTT	CASSLAGALGQPQHF
TRBD2	TRBV29-1	TRBJ2-1	once	TGCAGCGTTGGGGCCCTGGTGGGGGGGACCTACAATGAGCAGTTCTTC	CSVGALVGGTYNEQFF
TRBD1	TRBV9	TRBJ2-3	.	TGTGCCAGCAGCTCACAGGGGGCCGGGGGCACAGATACGCAGTATTTT	CASSSQGAGGTDTQYF
.	TRBV7-6	TRBJ2-7	once	TGTGCCAGCAGCTTAATGGGGGGTGCGGTGTACGAGCAGTACTTC	CASSLMGGAVYEQYF
.	TRBV7-8	TRBJ2-6	.	TGTGCCAGCAGCTTAGCGAGGGGTACAGGGAGAAGCTCTGGGGCCAACGTCCTGACTTTC	CASSLARGTGRSSGANVLTF
.	TRBV24-1	TRBJ1-2	.	TGTGCCACCAGTGATTTGCAACTCAACTATGGCTACACCTTC	CATSDLQLNYGYTF
.	TRBV9	TRBJ2-2	.	TGTGCCAGCAGCGTAGAGTCAACAGTGAACACCGGGGAGCTGTTTTTT	CASSVESTVNTGELFF
TRBD1	TRBV6-6	TRBJ1-2	.	TGTGCCAGCAGCTACGTATCCTCCAGGGGGGATGGCTACACCTTC	CASSYVSSRGDGYTF
TRBD1	TRBV11-3	TRBJ1-1	.	TGTGCCAGCAGCTTAGGGGGGACAGGAGACGCTTTCTTT	CASSLGGTGDAFF
.	TRBV2	TRBJ1-4	.	TGTGCCAGCAGCGTCGATGAAAAACTGTTTTTT	CASSVDEKLFF
.	TRBV6-2/TRBV6-3	TRBJ1-5	.	TGTGCCAGCAGCCCTACAGGAGATCAGCCCCAGCATTTT	CASSPTGDQPQHF
.	TRBV5-4	TRBJ2-7	.	TGTGCCAGCAGCTCCGGGACTCAAACCTACGAGCAGTACTTC	CASSSGTQTYEQYF
TRBD1	TRBV10-3	TRBJ2-7	.	TGTGCCTCTCTACCCGGGACAGGGAACGAGCAGTACTTC	CASLPGTGNEQYF
TRBD1	TRBV6-5	TRBJ2-7	once	TGTGCCAGCAGTTACGGGACAGGGGTATCCGAGCAGTACTTC	CASSYGTGVSEQYF
.	TRBV5-6	TRBJ2-1	once	TGTGCCAGCAGCTTAGTTCAGGGGTCCGTCGTCTTC	CASSLVQGSVVF
TRBD2	TRBV5-4	TRBJ2-5	.	TGTGCCAGCAGCTTGGGTGGGAGCGGGGGTATCCGGGAGACCCAGTACTTC	CASSLGGSGGIRETQYF
.	TRBV14	TRBJ2-2	.	TGTGCCAGCAGCCCGGGGGCCGGGGAGCTGTTTTTT	CASSPGAGELFF
.	TRBV18	TRBJ1-2	.	TGTGCCAGCTCACCATTTTTACCGGGAAACTATGGCTACACCTTC	CASSPFLPGNYGYTF
TRBD2	TRBV24-1	TRBJ2-3	once	TGTGCCACCAGTGACGCCCCAGCGGGGTATAAAGATACGCAGTATTTT	CATSDAPAGYKDTQYF
.	TRBV27	TRBJ2-7	.	TGTGCCAGCATGAGCGGCGGGGGACAAACCTACGAGCAGTACTTC	CASMSGGGQTYEQYF
TRBD1	TRBV28	TRBJ1-2	once	TGTGCCAGCAGTCGACAGGGGGCCGGTCCCCATGGCTACACCTTC	CASSRQGAGPHGYTF
.	TRBV18	TRBJ1-1	.	TGTGCCAGCTCACCTGTGGCAACAGGGAACACTGAAGCTTTCTTT	CASSPVATGNTEAFF
TRBD1	TRBV18	TRBJ1-3	.	TGTGCCAGCTCACCGGGACAGGTGAGCTCTGGAAACACCATATATTTT	CASSPGQVSSGNTIYF
TRBD2	TRBV5-4	TRBJ2-1	.	TGTGCCCTCACTTCGGGGCTAGCGGATTACAATGAGCAGTTCTTC	CALTSGLADYNEQFF
.	TRBV7-2	TRBJ2-3	.	TGTGCCAGCAGCTTAGTATTTAGCCTAAGCACAGATACGCAGTATTTT	CASSLVFSLSTDTQYF
.	TRBV5-1	TRBJ1-1	.	TGCGCCAGCAGCTTGGGCGCCATGAACACTGAAGCTTTCTTT	CASSLGAMNTEAFF
.	TRBV7-4	TRBJ1-5	once	TGTGCCAGCAGCTTGGCAGACAATCAGCCCCAGCATTTT	CASSLADNQPQHF
TRBD1	TRBV19	TRBJ2-1	.	TGTGCCAGTAGTCCAGGACAGGGGGTCTATGAGCAGTTCTTC	CASSPGQGVYEQFF
.	TRBV9	TRBJ1-2	.	TGTGCCAGCAGTAGGGAGGACGCGTATGGCTACACCTTC	CASSREDAYGYTF
.	TRBV11-2	TRBJ1-2	few	TGTGCCAGCAGCTTGGGGGCTTTAAGGGGTCGGAACTATGGCTACACCTTC	CASSLGALRGRNYGYTF
.	TRBV30	TRBJ2-5	few	TGTGCCTGGAGTGTAATGAGTGGAGAGACCCAGTACTTC	CAWSVMSGETQYF
TRBD2	TRBV6-5	TRBJ2-4	.	TGTGCCAGCAGTTATCAGCGGGGAGAAAACATTCAGTACTTC	CASSYQRGENIQYF
.	TRBV14	TRBJ1-6	.	TGTGCCAGCAGCCTCCTAGGACAATTGCAGGGCTCACCCCTCCACTTT	CASSLLGQLQGSPLHF
.	TRBV6-5	TRBJ1-1	once	TGTGCCAGCAGTTACTCTGGGGCAGTAAGCACTGAAGCTTTCTTT	CASSYSGAVSTEAFF
.	TRBV7-8	TRBJ1-1	.	TGTGCCAGCAGCCCCTTCACTGAAGCTTTCTTT	CASSPFTEAFF
.	TRBV7-2	TRBJ2-5	once	TGTGCCAGCAGCCCCAGCGGGTTCCATCAAGAGACCCAGTACTTC	CASSPSGFHQETQYF
.	TRBV7-2	TRBJ2-7	.	TGTGCCAGCAGCGCAACCCAGGGGTACGAGCAGTACTTC	CASSATQGYEQYF
TRBD1	TRBV7-2	TRBJ1-2	.	TGTGCCAGCAGCTGGTCTGACAGGGGAGACTATGGCTACACCTTC	CASSWSDRGDYGYTF
.	TRBV21-1	TRBJ2-3	.	TGTGCCAGCATTTTAGGCCGGCGGGCGGGAGGTTACACAGATACGCAGTATTTT	CASILGRRAGGYTDTQYF
.	TRBV6-5	TRBJ1-1	.	TGTGCCAGCAGTTATTCGGGGGGGGGCACTGAAGCTTTCTTT	CASSYSGGGTEAFF
TRBD2	TRBV3-1/TRBV3-2	TRBJ2-1	.	TGTGCCAGCAGCGACCGGACTAGCGGGGGGGTCAATGAGCAGTTCTTC	CASSDRTSGGVNEQFF